The entry below describes one TCR beta chain. The antigen remains undetermined. These data are taken from a study of regulatory T cells in long-lasting Graves disease. Turning to the study itself: Graves' patients diagnosed newly had used antithyroid drugs under 3 months. Whole-study findings and limits: Compared with new cases, persistent Graves' patients showed reduced TCR diversity. Limited sample numbers may have lowered accuracy.

Relying on iRepertoire HTBI primers and Arm-PCR of CDR3 regions, the team built TCR beta libraries. TCRdb re-called the multiplex PCR reads through MiXCR, storing one row per CDR3 protein. Found here are 250,000 or so distinct CDR3 sequences, 20% of them singletons; the top ten hold approximately 15%. As for time point: newly diagnosed GD, antithyroid drugs for less than 3 months. RNA extracted from PBMCs served as the sequencing template. Germline assignment: CDR1 SGHVS and CDR2 FNYEAQ. This CDR3 is built from 13 residues. The V and J ends lost 6 bases and 5 bases respectively, with 13 bases between them.

The TCR originated in a female donor with Graves disease. This sequence joins TRBV7-6 and TRBJ2-5; possibly TRBD2 for D (5 bases). The starting material was peripheral blood mononuclear cells (PBMCs), obtained at new diagnosis, from a patient treated with antithyroid drugs. In DNA form, the CDR3 reads TGTGCCAGCAGGCCTAGCATGATGGAGACCCAGTACTTC. It yields the protein CASRPSMMETQYF.